This T cell receptor beta chain was recovered during a study of blood T cell repertoires in COVID-19. Clones were read by immunoSEQ multiplex PCR, and TCRdb kept only the in-frame ones, dropping some. The sample has under 500,000 clones, nearly 90% seen once; the top ten hold just under 2%. The CDR3 length is 15 residues. CDR1 is SGHDT, CDR2 YYEEEE, per germline. V was trimmed by 4 bases and J by 3 bases, leaving 17 bases between them. The sequence derives from a young woman with acute COVID-19. The sequenced sample consisted of PBMCs or T cells enriched from blood (not recorded which). The gene calls are TRBV5-6 and TRBJ2-7; TRBD2 might be the D (5 bases). The CDR3 bases are TGTGCCAGCAGCCCCCTGAGCGGAAGTCACTACGAGCAGTACTTC. Translating it yields CASSPLSGSHYEQYF.